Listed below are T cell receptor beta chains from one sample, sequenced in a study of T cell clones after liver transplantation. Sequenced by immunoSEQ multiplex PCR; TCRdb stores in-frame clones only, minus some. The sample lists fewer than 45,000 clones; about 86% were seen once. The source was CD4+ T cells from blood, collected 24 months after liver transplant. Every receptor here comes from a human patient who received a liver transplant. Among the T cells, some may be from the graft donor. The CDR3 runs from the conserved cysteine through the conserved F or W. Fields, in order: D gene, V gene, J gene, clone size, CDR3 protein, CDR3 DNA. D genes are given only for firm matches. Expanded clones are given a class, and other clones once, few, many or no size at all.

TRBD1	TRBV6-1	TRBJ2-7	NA	CASSEAGAGGTYEQYF	TGTGCCAGCAGTGAAGCCGGGGCAGGGGGTACCTACGAGCAGTACTTC
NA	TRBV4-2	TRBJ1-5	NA	CASSQDRGQPQHF	TGTGCCAGCAGCCAAGATAGGGGTCAGCCCCAGCATTTT
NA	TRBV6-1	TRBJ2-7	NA	CASRQHSSYEQYF	TGTGCCAGCAGACAGCATTCCTCCTACGAGCAGTACTTC
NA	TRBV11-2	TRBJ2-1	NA	CASSLVRGDGEQFF	TGTGCCAGCAGCTTAGTGCGCGGGGATGGCGAGCAGTTCTTC
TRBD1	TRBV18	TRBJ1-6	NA	CASSPGQVFGSPLHF	TGTGCCAGCTCACCGGGACAGGTTTTCGGATCACCCCTCCACTTT
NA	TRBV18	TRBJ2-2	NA	CASSPGQKNTGELFF	TGTGCCAGCTCACCGGGTCAGAAGAACACCGGGGAGCTGTTTTTT
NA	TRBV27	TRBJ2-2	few	CASSLDERTGELFF	TGTGCCAGCAGTCTCGACGAGAGAACCGGGGAGCTGTTTTTT
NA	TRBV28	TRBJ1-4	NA	CASSGGSSEKLFF	TGTGCCAGTTCGGGGGGGTCAAGTGAAAAACTGTTTTTT
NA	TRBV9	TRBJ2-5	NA	CASSVFGQQETQYF	TGTGCCAGCAGCGTTTTTGGGCAGCAAGAGACCCAGTACTTC
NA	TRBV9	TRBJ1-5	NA	CASSVGSGSQPQHF	TGTGCCAGCAGCGTAGGCTCAGGGAGTCAGCCCCAGCATTTT
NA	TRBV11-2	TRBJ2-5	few	CASSLDLTREETQYF	TGTGCCAGCAGCTTAGATCTGACGAGGGAAGAGACCCAGTACTTC
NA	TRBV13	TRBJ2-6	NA	CASSWDSPGANVLTF	TGTGCCAGCAGCTGGGACTCTCCTGGGGCCAACGTCCTGACTTTC
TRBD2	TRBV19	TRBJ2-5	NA	CASSTGGLEETQYF	TGTGCCAGTAGTACGGGGGGACTTGAAGAGACCCAGTACTTC
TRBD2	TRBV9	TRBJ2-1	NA	CASSVESGTYNEQFF	TGTGCCAGCAGCGTAGAAAGCGGGACCTACAATGAGCAGTTCTTC